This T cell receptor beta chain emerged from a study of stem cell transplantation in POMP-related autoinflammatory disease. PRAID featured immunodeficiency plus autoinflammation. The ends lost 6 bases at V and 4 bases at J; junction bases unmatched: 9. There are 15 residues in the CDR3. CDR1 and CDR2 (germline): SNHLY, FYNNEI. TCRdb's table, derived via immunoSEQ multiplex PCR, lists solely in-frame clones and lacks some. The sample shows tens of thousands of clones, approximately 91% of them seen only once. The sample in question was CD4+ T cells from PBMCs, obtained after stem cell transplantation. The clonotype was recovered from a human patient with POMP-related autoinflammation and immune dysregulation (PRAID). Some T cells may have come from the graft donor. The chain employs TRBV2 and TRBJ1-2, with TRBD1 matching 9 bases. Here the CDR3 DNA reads TGTGCCAGCAGACCCGGGACAGGGTTCGGCTATGGCTACACCTTC. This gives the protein CASRPGTGFGYGYTF.